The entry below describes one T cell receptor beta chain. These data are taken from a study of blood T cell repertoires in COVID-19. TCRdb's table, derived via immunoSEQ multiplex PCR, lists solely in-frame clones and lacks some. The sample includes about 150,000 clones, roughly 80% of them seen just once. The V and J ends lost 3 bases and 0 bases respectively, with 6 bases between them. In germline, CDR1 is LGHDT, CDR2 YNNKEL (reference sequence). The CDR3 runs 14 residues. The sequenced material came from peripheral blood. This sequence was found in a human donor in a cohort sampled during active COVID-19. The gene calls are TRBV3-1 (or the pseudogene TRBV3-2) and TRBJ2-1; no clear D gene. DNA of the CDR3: TGTGCCAGCAGCCAGAGGATCTCCTACAATGAGCAGTTCTTC. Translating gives CASSQRISYNEQFF.